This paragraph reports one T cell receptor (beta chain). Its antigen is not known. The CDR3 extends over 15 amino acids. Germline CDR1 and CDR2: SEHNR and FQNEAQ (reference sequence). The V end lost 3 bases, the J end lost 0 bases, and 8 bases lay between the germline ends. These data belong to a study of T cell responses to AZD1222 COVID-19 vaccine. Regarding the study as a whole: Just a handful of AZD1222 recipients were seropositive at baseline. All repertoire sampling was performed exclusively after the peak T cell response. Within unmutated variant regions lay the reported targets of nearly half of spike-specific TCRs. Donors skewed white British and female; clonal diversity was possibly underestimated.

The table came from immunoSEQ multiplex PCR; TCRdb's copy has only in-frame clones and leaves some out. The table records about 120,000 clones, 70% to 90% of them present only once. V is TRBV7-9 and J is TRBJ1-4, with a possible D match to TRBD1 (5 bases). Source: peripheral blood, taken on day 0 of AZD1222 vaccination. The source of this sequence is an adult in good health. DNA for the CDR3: TGTGCCAGCAGCTTGGGGACCTCAACTAATGAAAAACTGTTTTTT. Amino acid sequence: CASSLGTSTNEKLFF.